This passage covers 11 T cell receptor beta chains from one sample sequenced in a study of T cell repertoires in cytomegalovirus infection. TCRdb re-analysed the reads in MiXCR, keeping a single row per CDR3 protein. The sample contains about 740,000 distinct CDR3 sequences, less than 40% of which appear only once. Sequenced sample: PBMCs. Receptors originate from a human donor in good health (CMV status not recorded). Some clones in this sample may be carry-over from other donors' samples.

This clonotype showed up just a few times. V usage is TRBV6-1 and J usage is TRBJ1-3; TRBD1 is a possible D gene (6 bases). Trimming cost V 5 bases and J 5 bases, with 22 bases left between them. Germline values: CDR1 MNHNS, CDR2 SASEGT. This CDR3 region has 17 residues. CDR3: CASSSPRDTESRNTIYF. The CDR3 coding sequence is TGTGCCAGCAGTAGCCCCCGGGACACAGAATCTCGAAACACCATATATTTT.

The chain has TRBV20-1 and TRBJ1-6; D unclear. The germline V gene has CDR1 DFQATT and CDR2 SNEGSKA (reference sequence). The CDR3 has 17 amino acids. Between the trimmed V and J ends, which lost 0 bases and 7 bases, there was a span of 19 bases. Here the CDR3 DNA reads TGCAGTGCTAGAGATCGGTGGCAAGGTGGACCAAATTCACCCCTCCACTTT. Its protein is CSARDRWQGGPNSPLHF.

The chain combines TRBV20-1 with TRBJ2-3, with D possibly matching TRBD1 (5 bases). The CDR3 totals 15 residues. CDR1 is DFQATT and CDR2 is SNEGSKA in the germline V gene (reference sequence). V was trimmed by 6 bases and J by 3 bases, leaving 19 bases between them. This chain's CDR3 is CSAFSQKKGTDTQYF. The CDR3 nucleotides are TGCAGTGCCTTTTCCCAGAAGAAGGGGACAGATACGCAGTATTTT.

Concerning this clonotype: One junction end disagrees with the germline gene, perhaps due to a read error. The chain employs TRBV3-1 and TRBJ2-7; D is possibly TRBD1 (6 bases). CDR1 and CDR2 from the germline V gene are LGHDT and YNNKEL (reference sequence). This CDR3 is built from 15 residues. As DNA, the CDR3 is TGTTCCAGCAGCCAGAATAATGACAGGACCTACGAGCAGTACTTC. Its protein is CSSSQNNDRTYEQYF.

The rearrangement joins TRBV28 to TRBJ1-6; tentative D call: TRBD1 (5 bases). Germline lookup yields CDR1 MDHEN and CDR2 SYDVKM. The V end lost 9 bases, the J end lost 5 bases, and 11 bases lay between the germline ends. The CDR3 is 13 residues long. CDR3 region: CASDSLNNSPLHF. CDR3 sequence (DNA): TGTGCCAGTGACAGCCTCAATAATTCACCCCTCCACTTT.

Points on this clonotype: The CDR3 carries no conserved terminal phenylalanine or tryptophan, so it likely arises from a read error. The J gene is TRBJ2-1, the V gene TRBV20-1; tentative D call: TRBD2 (6 bases). This CDR3 spans 15 amino acids. Deletions cut 1 base from V and 0 bases from J, with 10 bases between. CDR1 is DFQATT, CDR2 SNEGSKA, per germline (reference sequence). CDR3 in amino acids: CSARGPGSSYNEQFL. In DNA form, the CDR3 reads TGCAGTGCTAGAGGGCCCGGGAGCTCCTACAATGAGCAGTTCTTA.

This rearrangement joins TRBV7-2 to TRBJ2-1, with 11 nucleotides matching TRBD2. The trim removed 5 bases at V and 5 bases at J, leaving 5 bases unmatched. Germline loops: CDR1 SGHTA, CDR2 FQGNSA. The CDR3 spans 15 residues. The CDR3 nucleotides read TGTGCCAGCAGCAAACCGGGACTAGCGGACAATGAGCAGTTCTTC. Amino acid sequence: CASSKPGLADNEQFF.

This clonotype occurred a few times. The rearrangement joins TRBV25-1 to TRBJ2-6, with no clear D. V gave up 2 bases and J gave up 2 bases, with 4 bases separating them. The CDR3 length is 14 residues. CDR1 MGHDK and CDR2 SYGVNS come from the germline V gene. CDR3 sequence (DNA): TGTGCCAGCAGTGAAAGCACTGGGGCCAACGTCCTGACTTTC. Its protein is CASSESTGANVLTF.

In the case of this clonotype: Germline and junction disagree at one end, which may indicate a read error. The chain carries TRBV6-1 and TRBJ2-3, with D possibly being TRBD1 or TRBD2 (5 bases each). CDR1 and CDR2 (germline): MNHNS, SASEGT. This CDR3 has 15 residues. CDR3 region: CASSEGFIALGTQNF. CDR3 nucleotide sequence: TGTGCCAGCAGCGAAGGGTTCATCGCTCTCGGGACGCAGAATTTT.

J is TRBJ2-5 and V is TRBV5-1, with 8 nucleotides matching TRBD2. Germline CDR1 reads SGHRS; CDR2 reads YFSETQ. Trimming removed 4 bases from V and 5 bases from J; junction bases left unmatched: 10. The CDR3 sequence is 15 residues long. This CDR3 reads CASSPSPSGRETQYF. DNA for the CDR3: TGCGCCAGCAGCCCCAGCCCTAGCGGGCGGGAGACCCAGTACTTC.

Concerning this clonotype: At one end the junction does not follow the germline gene, possibly because of a read error. The chain has TRBV6-5 and TRBJ1-1, with a possible D match to TRBD1 (5 bases). Looked up from germline, CDR1 is MNHEY and CDR2 is SVGAGI. The CDR3 covers 13 residues. The DNA for the CDR3 is TGTTCCAGCAGTTCCGGGACCCCACCGGGAGCTTTCTTT. This sequence encodes CSSSSGTPPGAFF.